The clone carrying this T cell receptor beta chain was seen repeatedly, ten times or more. The V end was cut by 1 base, the J end by 0 bases, with 10 bases between. Germline loops: CDR1 SGHAT, CDR2 FQNNGV. This CDR3 spans 16 amino acids. This sample was included in a study of T cells in Graves' hyperthyroidism and ophthalmopathy. Patients were excluded because of uncontrolled infection, other autoimmune disease, pregnancy or lactation. PBMCs were derived from roughly 10 ml fresh peripheral blood. Amplification of TCR beta CDR3 regions was performed using RNA transcripts as template. First-round RT-PCR of the TCR CDR3 relied on the HTBI primer set. TCRdb re-called the multiplex PCR reads through MiXCR, storing one row per CDR3 protein. In the table there are about 380,000 distinct CDR3 sequences, roughly 13% of which are singletons.

This TCR came from an older woman with Graves' hyperthyroidism. The chain is built from TRBV11-2 and TRBJ1-3; perhaps TRBD1 as D (5 bases). Sequenced material: blood. This CDR3 is CASSLGGDLSGNTIYF. The CDR3 DNA reads TGTGCCAGCAGCTTAGGAGGGGATCTCTCTGGAAACACCATATATTTT.